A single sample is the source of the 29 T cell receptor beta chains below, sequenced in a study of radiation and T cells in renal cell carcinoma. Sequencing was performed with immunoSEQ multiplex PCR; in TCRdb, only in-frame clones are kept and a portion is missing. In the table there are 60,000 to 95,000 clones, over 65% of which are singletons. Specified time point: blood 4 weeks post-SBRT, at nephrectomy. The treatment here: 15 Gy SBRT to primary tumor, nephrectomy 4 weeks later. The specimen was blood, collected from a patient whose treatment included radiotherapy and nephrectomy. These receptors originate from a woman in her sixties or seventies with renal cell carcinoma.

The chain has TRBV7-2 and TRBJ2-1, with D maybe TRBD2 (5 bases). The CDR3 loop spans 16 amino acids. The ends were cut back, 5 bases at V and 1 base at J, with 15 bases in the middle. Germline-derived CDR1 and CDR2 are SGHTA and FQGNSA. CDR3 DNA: TGTGCCAGCAGCCTCGGCGAGGGTCGATCCTACAATGAGCAGTTCTTC. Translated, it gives CASSLGEGRSYNEQFF.

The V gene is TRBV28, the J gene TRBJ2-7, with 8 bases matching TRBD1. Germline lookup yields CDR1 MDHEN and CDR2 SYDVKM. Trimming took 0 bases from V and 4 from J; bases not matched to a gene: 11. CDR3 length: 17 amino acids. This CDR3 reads CASSLWDPDRALYEQYF. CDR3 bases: TGTGCCAGCAGTTTATGGGACCCGGACAGGGCGTTGTACGAGCAGTACTTC.

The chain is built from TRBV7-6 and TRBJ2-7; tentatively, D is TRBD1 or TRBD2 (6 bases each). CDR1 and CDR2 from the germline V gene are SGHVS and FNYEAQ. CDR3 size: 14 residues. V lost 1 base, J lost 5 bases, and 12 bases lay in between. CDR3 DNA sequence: TGTGCCAGCAGCTTAGGGTACAGGGAGGACGAGCAGTACTTC. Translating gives CASSLGYREDEQYF.

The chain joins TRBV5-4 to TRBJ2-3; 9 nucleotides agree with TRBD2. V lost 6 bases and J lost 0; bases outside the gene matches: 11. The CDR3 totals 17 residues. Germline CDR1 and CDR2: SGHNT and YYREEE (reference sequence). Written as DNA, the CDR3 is TGTGCCAGCACCAAAATGCTAGCGGGATCTAGCACAGATACGCAGTATTTT. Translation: CASTKMLAGSSTDTQYF.

The CDR3: CASRRQGGGEAFF. The CDR3 region has the DNA TGTGCCAGCAGGCGACAGGGCGGGGGTGAAGCTTTCTTT. The chain employs TRBV5-6 and TRBJ1-1, with 7 bases that match TRBD1. The trim removed 5 bases at V and 7 bases at J, leaving 8 bases unmatched. The germline V gene encodes CDR1 SGHDT and CDR2 YYEEEE. This CDR3 spans 13 amino acids.

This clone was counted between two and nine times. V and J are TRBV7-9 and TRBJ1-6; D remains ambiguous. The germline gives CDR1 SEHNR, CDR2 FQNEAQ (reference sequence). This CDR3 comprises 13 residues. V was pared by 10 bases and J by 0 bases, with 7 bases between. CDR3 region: CATRDSYNSPLHF. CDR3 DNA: TGTGCCACCCGGGACTCCTATAATTCACCCCTCCACTTT.

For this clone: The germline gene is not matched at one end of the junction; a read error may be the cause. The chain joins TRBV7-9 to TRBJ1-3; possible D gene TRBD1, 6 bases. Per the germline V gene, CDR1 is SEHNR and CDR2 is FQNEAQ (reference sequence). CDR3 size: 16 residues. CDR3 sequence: CASSLSKGVSGNTIYF. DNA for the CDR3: TGTGCCAGCAGCTTATCGAAGGGGGTCTCTGGGAACACCATATATTTT.

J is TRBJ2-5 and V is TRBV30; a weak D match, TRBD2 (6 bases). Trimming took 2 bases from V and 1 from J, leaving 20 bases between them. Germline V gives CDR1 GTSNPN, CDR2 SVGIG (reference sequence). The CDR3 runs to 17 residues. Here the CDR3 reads CAWSPGWDSRLQETQYF. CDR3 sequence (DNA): TGTGCCTGGAGTCCCGGATGGGACTCGAGGCTCCAAGAGACCCAGTACTTC.

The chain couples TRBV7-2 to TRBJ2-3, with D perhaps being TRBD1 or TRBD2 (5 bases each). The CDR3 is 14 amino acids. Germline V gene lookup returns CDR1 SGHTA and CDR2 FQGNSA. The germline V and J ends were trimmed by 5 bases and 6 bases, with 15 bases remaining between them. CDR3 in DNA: TGTGCCAGCAGCCCCCGAGGGGCTAGGGATACGCAGTATTTT. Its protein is CASSPRGARDTQYF.

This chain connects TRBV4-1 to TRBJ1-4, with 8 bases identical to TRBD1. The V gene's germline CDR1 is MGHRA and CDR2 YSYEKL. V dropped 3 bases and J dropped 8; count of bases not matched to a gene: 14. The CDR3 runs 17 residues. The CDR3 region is CASSQRPGQEIREKLFF. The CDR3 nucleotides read TGCGCCAGCAGCCAGCGGCCGGGACAGGAGATTCGGGAAAAACTGTTTTTT.

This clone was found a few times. In DNA form, the CDR3 reads TGTGCCAGCAGCCCCAGGACTAGCGGGGAGACCCAGTACTTC. This gives the protein CASSPRTSGETQYF. The rearrangement links TRBV13 to TRBJ2-5, with TRBD2 identical over 11 bases. The CDR3 length is 14 residues. The V segment lost 5 bases and the J segment 5 bases; nucleotides outside the gene matches: 4. Germline assignment: CDR1 PRHDT and CDR2 FYEKMQ (reference sequence).

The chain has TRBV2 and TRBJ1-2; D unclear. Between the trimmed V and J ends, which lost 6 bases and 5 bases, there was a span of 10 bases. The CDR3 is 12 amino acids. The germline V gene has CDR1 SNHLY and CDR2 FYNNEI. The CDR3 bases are TGTGCCAGCAGACTGGGAGGGTATGGCTACACCTTC. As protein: CASRLGGYGYTF.

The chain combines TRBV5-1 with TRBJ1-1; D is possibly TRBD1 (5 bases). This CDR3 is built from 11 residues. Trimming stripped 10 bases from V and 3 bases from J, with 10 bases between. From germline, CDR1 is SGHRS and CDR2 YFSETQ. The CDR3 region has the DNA TGCGCCTCGAGGGGAGACACTGAAGCTTTCTTT. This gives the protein CASRGDTEAFF.

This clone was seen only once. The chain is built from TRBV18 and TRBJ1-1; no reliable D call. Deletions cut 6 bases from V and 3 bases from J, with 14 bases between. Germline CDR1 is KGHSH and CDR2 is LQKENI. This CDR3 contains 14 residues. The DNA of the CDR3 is TGTGCCAGCTCCCCCAACGGAGAGGACACTGAAGCTTTCTTT. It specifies CASSPNGEDTEAFF.

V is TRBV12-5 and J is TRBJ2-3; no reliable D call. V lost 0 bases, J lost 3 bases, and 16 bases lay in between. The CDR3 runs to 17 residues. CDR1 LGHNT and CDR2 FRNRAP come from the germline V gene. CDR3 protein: CASGLVGSLSDTDTQYF. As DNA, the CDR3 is TGTGCTAGTGGTTTGGTAGGGTCCCTTAGTGATACAGATACGCAGTATTTT.

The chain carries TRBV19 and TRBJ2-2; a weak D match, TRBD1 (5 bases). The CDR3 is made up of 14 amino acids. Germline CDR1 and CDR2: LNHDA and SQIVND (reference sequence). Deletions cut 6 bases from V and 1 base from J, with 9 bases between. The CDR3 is CASRQEGNTGELFF. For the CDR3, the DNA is TGTGCCAGTAGACAGGAAGGGAACACCGGGGAGCTGTTTTTT.

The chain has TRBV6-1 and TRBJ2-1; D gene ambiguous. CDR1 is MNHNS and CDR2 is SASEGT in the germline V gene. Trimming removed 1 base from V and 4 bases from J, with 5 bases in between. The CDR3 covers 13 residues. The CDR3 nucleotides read TGTGCCAGCAGTGAAGGACCATACAATGAGCAGTTCTTC. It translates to CASSEGPYNEQFF.

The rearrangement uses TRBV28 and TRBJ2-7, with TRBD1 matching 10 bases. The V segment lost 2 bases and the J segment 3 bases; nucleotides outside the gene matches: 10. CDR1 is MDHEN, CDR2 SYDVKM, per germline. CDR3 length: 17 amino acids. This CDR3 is CASSLPDRGLLFYEQYF. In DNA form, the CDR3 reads TGTGCCAGCAGTTTACCCGACAGGGGGCTCCTTTTCTACGAGCAGTACTTC.

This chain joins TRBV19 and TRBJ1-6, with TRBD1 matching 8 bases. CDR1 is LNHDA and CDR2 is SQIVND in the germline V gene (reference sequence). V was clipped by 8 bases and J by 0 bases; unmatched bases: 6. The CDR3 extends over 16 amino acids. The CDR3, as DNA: TGTGCCAGTGGGACAGGTCCAGGCTCCTATAATTCACCCCTCCACTTT. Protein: CASGTGPGSYNSPLHF. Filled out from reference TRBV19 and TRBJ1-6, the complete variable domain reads DGGITQSPKYLFRKEGQNVTLSCEQNLNHDAMYWYRQDPGQGLRLIYYSQIVNDFQKGDIAEGYSVSREKKESFPLTVTSAQKNPTAFYLCASGTGPGSYNSPLHFGNGTRLTVT.

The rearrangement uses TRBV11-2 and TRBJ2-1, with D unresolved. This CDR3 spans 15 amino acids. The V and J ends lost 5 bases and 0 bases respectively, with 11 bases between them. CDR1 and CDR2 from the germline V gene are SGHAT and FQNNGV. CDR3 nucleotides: TGTGCCAGCAGCCATCCTACAGCCTCCTACAATGAGCAGTTCTTC. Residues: CASSHPTASYNEQFF.

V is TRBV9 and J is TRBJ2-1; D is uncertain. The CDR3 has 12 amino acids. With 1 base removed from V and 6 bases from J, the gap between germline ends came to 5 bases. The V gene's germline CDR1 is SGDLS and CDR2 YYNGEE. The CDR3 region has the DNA TGTGCCAGCAGCGTAAGTCTCAATGAGCAGTTCTTC. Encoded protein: CASSVSLNEQFF.

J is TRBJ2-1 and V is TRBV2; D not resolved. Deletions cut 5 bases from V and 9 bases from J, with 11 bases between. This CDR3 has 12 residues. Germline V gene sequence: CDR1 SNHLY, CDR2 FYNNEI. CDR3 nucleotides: TGTGCCAGCAGTTCAGCTGGGGTTGAGCAGTTCTTC. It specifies CASSSAGVEQFF.

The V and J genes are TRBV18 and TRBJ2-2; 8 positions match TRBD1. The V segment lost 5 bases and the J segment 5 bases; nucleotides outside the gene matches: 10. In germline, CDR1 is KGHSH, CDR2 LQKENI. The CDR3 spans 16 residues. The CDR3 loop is CASSTSNRGRTGELFF. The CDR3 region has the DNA TGTGCCAGCTCAACCAGTAACAGGGGGAGAACCGGGGAGCTGTTTTTT.

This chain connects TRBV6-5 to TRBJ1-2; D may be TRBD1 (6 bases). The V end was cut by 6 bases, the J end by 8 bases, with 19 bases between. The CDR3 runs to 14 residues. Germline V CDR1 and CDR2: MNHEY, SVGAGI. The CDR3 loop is CASSLLLGARGYTF. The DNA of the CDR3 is TGTGCCAGCAGCCTACTCCTGGGGGCGCGGGGCTACACCTTC.

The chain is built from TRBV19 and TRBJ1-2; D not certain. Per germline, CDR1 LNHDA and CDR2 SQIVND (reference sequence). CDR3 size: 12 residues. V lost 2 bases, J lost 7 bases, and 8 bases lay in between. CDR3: CASSIMFGGYTF. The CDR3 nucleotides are TGTGCCAGTAGTATAATGTTCGGTGGCTACACCTTC.

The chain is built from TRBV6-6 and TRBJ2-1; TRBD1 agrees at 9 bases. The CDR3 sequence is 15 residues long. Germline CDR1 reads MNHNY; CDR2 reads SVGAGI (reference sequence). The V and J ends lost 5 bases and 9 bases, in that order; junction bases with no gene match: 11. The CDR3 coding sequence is TGTGCCAGCAGTGCAACAAAAAGGACAGGGGCTGAGCAGTTCTTC. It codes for CASSATKRTGAEQFF.

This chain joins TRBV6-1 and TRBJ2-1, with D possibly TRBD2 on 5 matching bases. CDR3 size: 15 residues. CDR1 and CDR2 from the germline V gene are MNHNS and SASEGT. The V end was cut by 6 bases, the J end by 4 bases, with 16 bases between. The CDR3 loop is CASSLTSPGYNEQFF. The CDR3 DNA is TGTGCCAGCAGCCTTACTAGTCCGGGTTACAATGAGCAGTTCTTC.

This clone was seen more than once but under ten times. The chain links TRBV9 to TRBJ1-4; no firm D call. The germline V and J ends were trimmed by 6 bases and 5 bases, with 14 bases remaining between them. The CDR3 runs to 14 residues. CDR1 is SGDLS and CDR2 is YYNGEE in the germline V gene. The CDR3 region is CASTASEGNEKLFF. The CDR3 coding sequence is TGTGCCAGCACCGCATCGGAGGGAAATGAAAAACTGTTTTTT. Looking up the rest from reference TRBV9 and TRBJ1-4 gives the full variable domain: DSGVTQTPKHLITATGQRVTLRCSPRSGDLSVYWYQQSLDQGLQFLIQYYNGEERAKGNILERFSAQQFPDLHSELNLSSLELGDSALYFCASTASEGNEKLFFGSGTQLSVL.

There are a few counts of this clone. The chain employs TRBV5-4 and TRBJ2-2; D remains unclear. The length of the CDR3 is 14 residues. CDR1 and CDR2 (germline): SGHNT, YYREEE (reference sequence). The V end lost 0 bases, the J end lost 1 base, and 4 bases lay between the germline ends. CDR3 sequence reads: CASSLAGNTGELFF. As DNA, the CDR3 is TGTGCCAGCAGCTTGGCCGGGAACACCGGGGAGCTGTTTTTT.